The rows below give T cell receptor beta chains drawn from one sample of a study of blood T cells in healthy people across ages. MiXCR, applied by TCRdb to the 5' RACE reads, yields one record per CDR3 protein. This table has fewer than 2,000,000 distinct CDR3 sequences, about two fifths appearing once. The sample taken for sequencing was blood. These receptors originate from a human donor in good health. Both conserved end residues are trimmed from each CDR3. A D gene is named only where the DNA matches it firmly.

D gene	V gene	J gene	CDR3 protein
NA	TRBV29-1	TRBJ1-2	SEPGTLIPTNYGYT
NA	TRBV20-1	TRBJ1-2	SATGGGPGGYT
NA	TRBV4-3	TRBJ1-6	ASSQVAGNNSPLH
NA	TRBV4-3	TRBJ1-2	ASSPLSGGNYGYT
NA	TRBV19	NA	ASSAGAGFYEQY
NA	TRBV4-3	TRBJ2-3	ASSQDRLAHSTDTQY
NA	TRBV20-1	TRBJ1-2	SARDRRAVDYGYT
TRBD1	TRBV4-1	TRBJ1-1	ASSQRDREGTEAF
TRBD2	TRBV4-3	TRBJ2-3	ASSQDSGGFTDTQY
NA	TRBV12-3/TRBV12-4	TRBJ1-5	ASTFSGRKH
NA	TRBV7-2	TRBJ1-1	ASSYSSLRGTEAF
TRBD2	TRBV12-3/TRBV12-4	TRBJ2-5	ASSLEREVQETQY
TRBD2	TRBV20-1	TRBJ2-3	SARGTSGFTDTQY
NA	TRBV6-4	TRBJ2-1	ASSSTSGPYNEQF
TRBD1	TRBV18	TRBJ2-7	ASSYSGTESSYEQY
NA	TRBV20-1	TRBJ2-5	SARGLPETQY
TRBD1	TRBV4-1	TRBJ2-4	ASSPTGVTKNIQY
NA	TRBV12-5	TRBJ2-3	ASVSGGTTDTQY
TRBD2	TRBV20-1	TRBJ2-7	SATAGVSYEQY
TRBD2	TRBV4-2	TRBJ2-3	ASSQARGEGTHTQY
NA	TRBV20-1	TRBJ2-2	SAPMGRTGITGELF
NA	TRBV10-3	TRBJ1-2	AISEGPQRGYGYT
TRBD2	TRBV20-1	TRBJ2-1	SGTSGGASYNEQF
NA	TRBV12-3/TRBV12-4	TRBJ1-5	ASSFSQHQPQH
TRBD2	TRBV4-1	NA	ASSQDSSGLYEQY